These 10 T cell receptor beta chains originate from one sample sequenced in a study of patients and donors after allogeneic stem cell transplantation. TCRdb itself ran the RT-PCR reads through MiXCR, one entry per CDR3 protein. In the table there are roughly 180,000 distinct CDR3 sequences, around 41% of which are singletons. Sequenced input: blood, either unsorted or a sorted T cell fraction (not recorded which). The receptors were gathered from a human donor who was either an allogeneic HSCT recipient or a stem cell or donor lymphocyte infusion donor (not recorded which). It is not recorded whose cells these are; they may come from a transplant donor.

In DNA, the CDR3 is TGTGCCAGCAGATCGGGACAGTGGCCCGAAGCTTTCTTT. Protein sequence: CASRSGQWPEAFF. The chain uses TRBV28 and TRBJ1-1, with TRBD1 identical over 7 bases. The CDR3 runs to 13 residues. V shed 6 bases and J 8 bases; nucleotides not matched to a gene: 9. CDR1 MDHEN and CDR2 SYDVKM come from the germline V gene. The full variable domain, its missing parts supplied by reference TRBV28 and TRBJ1-1, is DVKVTQSSRYLVKRTGEKVFLECVQDMDHENMFWYRQDPGLGLRLIYFSYDVKMKEKGDIPEGYSVSREKKERFSLILESASTNQTSMYLCASRSGQWPEAFFGQGTRLTVV.

This clonotype was seen only a few times. The genes are TRBV25-1 and TRBJ1-1; unclear D gene. V lost 5 bases, J lost 7 bases, and 14 bases lay in between. Per germline, CDR1 MGHDK and CDR2 SYGVNS. CDR3 length: 13 amino acids. The CDR3 DNA is TGTGCCAGCAGTCGAGGTTCAGGTTTTGAAGCTTTCTTT. Amino acids: CASSRGSGFEAFF. Full variable domain (outside the CDR3, taken from reference TRBV25-1 and TRBJ1-1): EADIYQTPRYLVIGTGKKITLECSQTMGHDKMYWYQQDPGMELHLIHYSYGVNSTEKGDLSSESTVSRIRTEHFPLTLESARPSHTSQYLCASSRGSGFEAFFGQGTRLTVV.

The genes are TRBV7-8 and TRBJ1-4; D unclear. Germline V gene lookup returns CDR1 SGHVS and CDR2 FQNEAQ. Trimming took off 4 bases at V and 0 bases at J, with 12 bases between the two ends. CDR3 size: 16 residues. CDR3: CASSSRPPATNEKLFF. The DNA of the CDR3 is TGTGCCAGCAGCTCTAGGCCCCCCGCAACTAATGAAAAACTGTTTTTT.

The V call is TRBV27, the J call TRBJ2-3, with D possibly matching TRBD2 (6 bases). Trimming took off 5 bases at V and 0 bases at J, with 12 bases between the two ends. The CDR3 loop spans 15 amino acids. The germline V gene has CDR1 MNHEY and CDR2 SMNVEV (reference sequence). The CDR3 DNA reads as TGTGCCAGCAGTGTCAAAGCGGGCAGCACAGATACGCAGTATTTT. It is translated as CASSVKAGSTDTQYF.

The V gene is TRBV6-6, the J gene TRBJ1-5, with 7 bases matching TRBD1. V gave up 7 bases and J gave up 4 bases; unmatched junction bases: 4. The length of the CDR3 is 13 residues. CDR1 MNHNY and CDR2 SVGAGI come from the germline V gene (reference sequence). DNA for the CDR3: TGTGCCAGCATTCGGGACAGAAATCAGCCCCAGCATTTT. Encoded protein: CASIRDRNQPQHF.

V is TRBV7-9 and J is TRBJ1-6; unclear D gene. The germline CDR1 and CDR2 sequences are SEHNR and FQNEAQ (reference sequence). This CDR3 contains 14 residues. V lost 2 bases and J lost 7, with 9 bases in between. CDR3 DNA sequence: TGTGCCAGCAGCTTAACGGCAGACAATTCACCCCTCCACTTT. This codes for CASSLTADNSPLHF.

This clonotype was counted a few times. This chain uses TRBV7-3 with TRBJ1-5; tentative D call: TRBD1 (5 bases). CDR1 is SGHTA, CDR2 FQGTGA, per germline. The CDR3 is 15 residues long. V was clipped by 8 bases and J by 3 bases, with 17 bases between them. The CDR3 loop reads CASDGDSDLNQPQHF. For the CDR3, the DNA is TGTGCCAGCGACGGCGACAGCGACCTCAATCAGCCCCAGCATTTT.

The chain joins TRBV12-3 or TRBV12-4 to TRBJ2-1; 8 positions match TRBD2. With V trimmed by 9 bases and J by 4 bases, 8 bases remained unmatched. This CDR3 contains 14 residues. DNA for the CDR3: TGTGCCAGTAAAGCGGGAGTAGGTTACAATGAGCAGTTCTTC. It yields the protein CASKAGVGYNEQFF.

This rearrangement joins TRBV7-9 to TRBJ1-1; TRBD1 agrees at 9 bases. The CDR3 has 14 amino acids. Germline CDR1 reads SEHNR; CDR2 reads FQNEAQ (reference sequence). With V trimmed by 4 bases and J by 7 bases, 7 bases remained unmatched. The CDR3 loop is CASSSRDRVDEAFF. The CDR3, as DNA: TGTGCCAGCAGCTCCCGGGACAGGGTAGATGAAGCTTTCTTT. Complete variable domain (other parts from reference TRBV7-9 and TRBJ1-1): DTGVSQNPRHKITKRGQNVTFRCDPISEHNRLYWYRQTLGQGPEFLTYFQNEAQLEKSRLLSDRFSAERPKGSFSTLEIQRTEQGDSAMYLCASSSRDRVDEAFFGQGTRLTVV.

In this sample, this clonotype turned up many times. This sequence joins TRBV5-6 and TRBJ1-6; no reliable D call. V dropped 1 base and J dropped 8 bases, with 10 bases sitting between them. The CDR3 covers 14 residues. Per germline, CDR1 SGHDT and CDR2 YYEEEE. For the CDR3, the DNA is TGTGCCAGCAGCTTGAGAGAGAGGTATTCACCCCTCCACTTT. It specifies CASSLRERYSPLHF.